Described below is a single T cell receptor (beta chain) sequence and its context. Antigen: not known. Some clones are missing from TCRdb's copy, which holds only in-frame ones; the method was immunoSEQ multiplex PCR. The sample includes 45,000 to 60,000 clones, around 78% of them seen just once. Single viable CD3+CD4+CD8-CD45RO+ cells were sorted as the memory CD4+ T cells. Donors' CMV status reflects serum IgG against pp150, pp28, p38, p52. This sample was included in a study of memory CD4+ T cells and cytomegalovirus serostatus. Findings of the study overall: Suggested: most of the CMV-linked TCR signature lies in CD4+ memory cells.

CDR1 and CDR2 from the germline V gene are SGHRS and YFSETQ. V lost 4 bases to trimming and J lost 1 base, with 8 bases between them. The CDR3 is 14 residues long. This chain links TRBV5-1 with TRBJ2-2, with D uncertain. The clonotype originates from an adult in good health and CMV-seronegative. Sequenced input: memory CD4+ T cells from blood. CDR3 nucleotide sequence: TGCGCCAGCAGCCATAAAGTGAACACCGGGGAGCTGTTTTTT. Its protein product is CASSHKVNTGELFF.